The 9 T cell receptor beta chains below were found in one sample sequenced in a study of blood T cells in healthy people across ages. It was with a sample-barcoded 5' primer and a J-beta primer mix that a second PCR of about 6 to 12 cycles was run. TCRdb re-called the 5' RACE reads through MiXCR, storing one row per CDR3 protein. Found here are about 720,000 distinct CDR3 sequences, approximately 21% of them singletons; the top ten hold about 22%. The source material was blood. The origin of the receptors is a man between 65 and 85 years old in good health.

This clonotype was counted a few times. The J gene is TRBJ1-2, the V gene TRBV7-8; TRBD1 matches at 7 bases. V was pared by 4 bases and J by 5 bases, with 10 bases of the junction left unmatched. CDR1 SGHVS and CDR2 FQNEAQ come from the germline V gene. This CDR3 comprises 15 residues. CDR3 in amino acids: CASSSTGELPYGYTF. DNA for the CDR3: TGTGCCAGCAGCTCAACAGGGGAGTTGCCATATGGCTACACCTTC.

This clonotype came up a few times. The gene calls are TRBV2 and TRBJ2-2, with D perhaps matching TRBD2 (5 bases). In germline, CDR1 is SNHLY, CDR2 FYNNEI. V was trimmed by 6 bases and J by 3 bases, leaving 11 bases between them. There are 14 residues in the CDR3. CDR3 in amino acids: CASRLLGDTGELFF. DNA for the CDR3: TGTGCCAGCAGGTTGCTCGGGGACACCGGGGAGCTGTTTTTT.

The chain carries TRBV5-1 and TRBJ2-2; the match to TRBD2 covers 11 bases. V lost 3 bases and J lost 5; bases outside the gene matches: 9. Germline CDR1 and CDR2: SGHRS and YFSETQ. The CDR3 totals 17 residues. The CDR3 DNA reads as TGCGCCAGCAGCTCAGACCCACTAGCGGGGGTAACCGGGGAGCTGTTTTTT. This encodes CASSSDPLAGVTGELFF. The full variable domain, rest sourced from reference TRBV5-1 and TRBJ2-2, is KAGVTQTPRYLIKTRGQQVTLSCSPISGHRSVSWYQQTPGQGLQFLFEYFSETQRNKGNFPGRFSGRQFSNSRSEMNVSTLELGDSALYLCASSSDPLAGVTGELFFGEGSRLTVL.

The V call is TRBV7-9, the J call TRBJ1-3; tentative D call: TRBD1 (6 bases). The V gene lost 3 bases and the J gene lost 4 bases, with 22 bases spanning the gap. Germline assignment: CDR1 SEHNR and CDR2 FQNEAQ (reference sequence). The CDR3 spans 18 residues. CDR3 sequence: CASSFNRANRGRGNTIYF. In DNA, the CDR3 is TGTGCCAGCAGCTTTAACAGGGCAAACCGGGGCCGGGGAAACACCATATATTTT. Drawing the rest from reference TRBV7-9 and TRBJ1-3, the complete variable domain is DTGVSQNPRHKITKRGQNVTFRCDPISEHNRLYWYRQTLGQGPEFLTYFQNEAQLEKSRLLSDRFSAERPKGSFSTLEIQRTEQGDSAMYLCASSFNRANRGRGNTIYFGEGSWLTVV.

The gene calls are TRBV12-3 or TRBV12-4 and TRBJ2-4; D tentatively reads TRBD1 or TRBD2 (5 bases each). Trimming removed 8 bases from V and 7 bases from J, with 9 bases in between. The CDR3 covers 11 residues. CDR3 coding DNA: TGTGCCAGCCAGGGCGGGAACATTCAGTACTTC. Protein: CASQGGNIQYF.

The genes are TRBV5-1 and TRBJ2-3; tentatively, D is TRBD1 (6 bases). Trimming removed 0 bases from V and 4 bases from J, with 12 bases in between. Germline assignment: CDR1 SGHRS and CDR2 YFSETQ. This CDR3 comprises 15 residues. The CDR3 coding sequence is TGCGCCAGCAGCTTGGAAGGGACAACGCCAGATACGCAGTATTTT. Amino acid sequence: CASSLEGTTPDTQYF. The full variable domain, with the rest looked up from reference TRBV5-1 and TRBJ2-3, is KAGVTQTPRYLIKTRGQQVTLSCSPISGHRSVSWYQQTPGQGLQFLFEYFSETQRNKGNFPGRFSGRQFSNSRSEMNVSTLELGDSALYLCASSLEGTTPDTQYFGPGTRLTVL.

This clonotype was seen a handful of times. The rearrangement links TRBV12-3 or TRBV12-4 to TRBJ2-3, with D tentatively TRBD2 (6 bases). V gave up 4 bases and J gave up 6 bases, with 17 bases separating them. There are 15 residues in the CDR3. The CDR3 reads CASSSGPGAIDTQYF. The CDR3 DNA sequence: TGTGCCAGCAGTTCCGGTCCGGGAGCCATCGATACGCAGTATTTT.

Notes on this clonotype: The junction does not match germline at one end; this may be a read error. The chain joins TRBV3-1 to TRBJ1-4; perhaps TRBD1 as D (5 bases). The CDR3 consists of 14 residues. Per germline, CDR1 LGHDT and CDR2 YNNKEL (reference sequence). As DNA, the CDR3 is TGTGCCAGCAGCCGGAGGGGAGCTAATGAAAAGCTGTTTTTT. This gives the protein CASSRRGANEKLFF.

The chain has TRBV12-3 or TRBV12-4 and TRBJ2-3; 10 nucleotides align to TRBD2. The CDR3 covers 19 residues. V lost 6 bases and J lost 2; bases outside the gene matches: 17. Here the CDR3 DNA reads TGTGCCAGCAGGGGGAGATACAGGACTAGCGGAAACCCCACAGATACGCAGTATTTT. Its protein is CASRGRYRTSGNPTDTQYF.